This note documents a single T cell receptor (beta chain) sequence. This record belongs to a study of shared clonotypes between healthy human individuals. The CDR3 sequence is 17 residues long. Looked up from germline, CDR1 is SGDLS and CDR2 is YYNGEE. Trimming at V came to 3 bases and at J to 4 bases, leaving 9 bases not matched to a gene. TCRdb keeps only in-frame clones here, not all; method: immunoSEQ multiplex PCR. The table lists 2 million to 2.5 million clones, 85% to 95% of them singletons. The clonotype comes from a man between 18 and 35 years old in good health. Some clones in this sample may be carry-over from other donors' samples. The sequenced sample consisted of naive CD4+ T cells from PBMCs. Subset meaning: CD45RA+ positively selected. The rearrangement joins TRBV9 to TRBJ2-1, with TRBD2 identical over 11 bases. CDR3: CASSAQPVAGGYNEQFF. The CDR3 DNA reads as TGTGCCAGCAGCGCCCAACCCGTAGCGGGAGGGTACAATGAGCAGTTCTTC.